These 25 T cell receptor beta chains came from one sample sequenced in a study of early T cells in non-severe SARS-CoV-2 infection. MiXCR was run by TCRdb on the 5' RACE reads, yielding one entry per CDR3 protein. The table records roughly 50,000 distinct CDR3 sequences, roughly 7.1% of them present only once. The starting material was whole blood, obtained at baseline. Receptors originate from an adult who was a healthcare worker with PCR-confirmed SARS-CoV-2 infection or an uninfected control (not recorded which).

There are many counts of this clonotype. The CDR3 sequence is CASSLSSGSSYNEQFF. The CDR3 region has the DNA TGCGCCAGCAGCTTAAGTAGCGGGAGCTCCTACAATGAGCAGTTCTTC. The genes are TRBV5-1 and TRBJ2-1; TRBD2 matches at 9 bases. V lost 2 bases and J lost 0; bases outside the gene matches: 3. This CDR3 contains 16 residues. CDR1 is SGHRS, CDR2 YFSETQ, per germline. Full variable domain (rest looked up from reference TRBV5-1 and TRBJ2-1): KAGVTQTPRYLIKTRGQQVTLSCSPISGHRSVSWYQQTPGQGLQFLFEYFSETQRNKGNFPGRFSGRQFSNSRSEMNVSTLELGDSALYLCASSLSSGSSYNEQFFGPGTRLTVL.

This clonotype showed up many times. This rearrangement joins TRBV19 to TRBJ2-1, with 14 bases matching TRBD2. After removal of 5 bases from V and 9 bases from J, the junction contained 9 bases not matched to a gene. CDR1 and CDR2 (germline): LNHDA, SQIVND (reference sequence). This CDR3 spans 16 amino acids. CDR3 residues: CASSVKGLAGVAEQFF. The DNA of the CDR3 is TGTGCCAGTAGTGTGAAGGGACTAGCGGGAGTCGCTGAGCAGTTCTTC.

This clonotype was detected a few times. This chain links TRBV2 with TRBJ2-1, with D hard to call. The CDR3 extends over 11 amino acids. V was shortened by 7 bases and J by 7 bases, with 8 bases between the two germline ends. Germline CDR1 reads SNHLY; CDR2 reads FYNNEI. CDR3 DNA: TGTGCCAGCACCGGAAGGAATGAGCAGTTCTTC. It specifies CASTGRNEQFF.

This clonotype occurred a few times. The chain recombines TRBV6-5 with TRBJ1-6; D remains ambiguous. CDR3 length: 16 amino acids. In germline, CDR1 is MNHEY, CDR2 SVGAGI. The germline V and J ends were trimmed by 7 bases and 5 bases, with 18 bases remaining between them. The CDR3 DNA sequence: TGTGCCAGCACCAAAGAGGCCTACTCAAATAATTCACCCCTCCACTTT. Amino acid sequence: CASTKEAYSNNSPLHF.

In this sample, this clonotype turned up many times. The chain joins TRBV18 to TRBJ1-5, with D possibly matching TRBD1 (5 bases). The CDR3 loop spans 17 amino acids. CDR1 is KGHSH and CDR2 is LQKENI in the germline V gene. The germline V and J ends were trimmed by 2 bases and 2 bases, with 16 bases remaining between them. The CDR3 nucleotides read TGTGCCAGCTCACCAGCAAGACAGATTATGGGCAATCAGCCCCAGCATTTT. Translating it yields CASSPARQIMGNQPQHF.

This clonotype appeared a few times. The chain uses TRBV28 and TRBJ2-7; D possibly corresponds to TRBD1 (6 bases). This CDR3 region has 14 residues. Germline V gene data show CDR1 as MDHEN and CDR2 as SYDVKM. V lost 8 bases and J lost 3, with 17 bases in between. The CDR3 region is CASSVRGRGYEQYF. Written as DNA, the CDR3 is TGTGCCAGCTCCGTTAGGGGGAGAGGCTACGAGCAGTACTTC.

This clonotype has a count of ten or more. The J gene is TRBJ2-3, the V gene TRBV5-4; D remains unclear. V lost 6 bases, J lost 0 bases, and 8 bases lay in between. The CDR3 consists of 13 residues. CDR1 and CDR2 from the germline V gene are SGHNT and YYREEE (reference sequence). CDR3 amino acids: CASNSRSTDTQYF. DNA of the CDR3: TGTGCCAGCAATTCCAGGAGCACAGATACGCAGTATTTT.

This clonotype was detected many times. J is TRBJ2-3 and V is TRBV2; D is possibly TRBD1 (5 bases). V shed 3 bases and J shed 6 bases, with 19 bases lying between them. This CDR3 is built from 16 residues. From germline, CDR1 is SNHLY and CDR2 FYNNEI. The DNA for the CDR3 is TGTGCCAGCAGTGATTGGGGCGGCACCCCCTGGGATACGCAGTATTTT. Amino acids: CASSDWGGTPWDTQYF. Together with reference TRBV2 and TRBJ2-3, the CDR3 gives the full variable domain: EPEVTQTPSHQVTQMGQEVILRCVPISNHLYFYWYRQILGQKVEFLVSFYNNEISEKSEIFDDQFSVERPDGSNFTLKIRSTKLEDSAMYFCASSDWGGTPWDTQYFGPGTRLTVL.

J is TRBJ2-3 and V is TRBV7-8, with D possibly called TRBD1 or TRBD2 (6 bases each). From germline, CDR1 is SGHVS and CDR2 FQNEAQ. Trimming left V 5 bases short and J 5 bases short, with 17 bases between. The CDR3 sequence is 15 residues long. In DNA, the CDR3 is TGTGCCAGCAGCGTAGGAGGGGGACCTTTAGATACGCAGTATTTT. Amino acid sequence: CASSVGGGPLDTQYF.

J is TRBJ2-7 and V is TRBV3-1, with TRBD2 matching 10 bases. The CDR3 extends over 15 amino acids. Germline CDR1 reads LGHDT; CDR2 reads YNNKEL (reference sequence). V was pared by 0 bases and J by 4 bases, with 3 bases of the junction left unmatched. The CDR3 DNA is TGTGCCAGCAGCCAAGAGGGACTAGCGAGATACGAGCAGTACTTC. Translation: CASSQEGLARYEQYF.

The chain combines TRBV7-9 with TRBJ2-1; no firm D call. V lost 6 bases and J 0 bases, leaving 15 bases between the germline ends. This CDR3 is built from 16 residues. The germline V gene has CDR1 SEHNR and CDR2 FQNEAQ (reference sequence). The CDR3 DNA sequence: TGTGCCAGCAGTCTTCCGGATTACTACTCCTACAATGAGCAGTTCTTC. The encoded protein is CASSLPDYYSYNEQFF. The full variable domain, in which reference TRBV7-9 and TRBJ2-1 provide the parts outside the CDR3, is DTGVSQNPRHKITKRGQNVTFRCDPISEHNRLYWYRQTLGQGPEFLTYFQNEAQLEKSRLLSDRFSAERPKGSFSTLEIQRTEQGDSAMYLCASSLPDYYSYNEQFFGPGTRLTVL.

This clonotype was picked up a small number of times. The chain employs TRBV19 and TRBJ2-3; D remains unclear. The CDR3 sequence is 16 residues long. V lost 3 bases and J lost 0, with 13 bases in between. Germline V gene sequence: CDR1 LNHDA, CDR2 SQIVND (reference sequence). The CDR3 bases are TGTGCCAGTAGTATTGCTTTCCCTCTTAGCACAGATACGCAGTATTTT. Protein: CASSIAFPLSTDTQYF.

This clonotype was observed at least ten times. The chain combines TRBV7-9 with TRBJ2-7; 7 bases are shared with TRBD2. V was pared by 5 bases and J by 3 bases, with 10 bases of the junction left unmatched. The length of the CDR3 is 15 residues. Looked up from germline, CDR1 is SEHNR and CDR2 is FQNEAQ (reference sequence). CDR3 nucleotides: TGTGCCAGCAGCCCGCGGGGGAAAAGCGGCTACGAGCAGTACTTC. It encodes CASSPRGKSGYEQYF.

This chain joins TRBV5-1 and TRBJ1-3; no definite D call. Trimming pared 0 bases from V and 3 bases from J, leaving 13 bases between. Per the germline V gene, CDR1 is SGHRS and CDR2 is YFSETQ. The CDR3 length is 16 residues. The CDR3 reads CASSLGAGVSGNTIYF. The CDR3 nucleotides are TGCGCCAGCAGCTTGGGGGCAGGAGTAAGTGGAAACACCATATATTTT.

This clonotype was seen only a few times. The DNA of the CDR3 is TGTGCCAGCAAACAGGGGTACTATGGCTACACCTTC. Its protein product is CASKQGYYGYTF. The genes are TRBV28 and TRBJ1-2; 7 positions agree with TRBD1. The CDR3 spans 12 residues. V gave up 7 bases and J gave up 3 bases; unmatched junction bases: 2. The V gene's germline CDR1 is MDHEN and CDR2 SYDVKM.

The chain is built from TRBV4-1 and TRBJ2-7, with 10 positions matching TRBD1. This CDR3 is built from 16 residues. The V and J ends lost 3 bases and 1 base, in that order; junction bases with no gene match: 6. The germline gives CDR1 MGHRA, CDR2 YSYEKL. CDR3 protein: CASSHEMDRGSYEQYF. CDR3 coding DNA: TGCGCCAGCAGCCATGAGATGGACAGGGGGTCCTACGAGCAGTACTTC.

The rearrangement links TRBV5-1 to TRBJ2-7, with D uncertain. The CDR3 runs to 13 residues. V was pared by 4 bases and J by 1 base, with 9 bases between. CDR1 and CDR2 from the germline V gene are SGHRS and YFSETQ. The CDR3 reads CASSREGSYEQYF. CDR3 bases: TGCGCCAGCAGCAGGGAAGGTTCCTACGAGCAGTACTTC.

This clonotype was counted ten times or more. V gene TRBV7-8 combines with J gene TRBJ2-3, with D possibly being TRBD2 (6 bases). V gave up 1 base and J gave up 0 bases, with 11 bases separating them. Germline assignment: CDR1 SGHVS and CDR2 FQNEAQ. There are 16 residues in the CDR3. This CDR3 is CASSLGLAGSTDTQYF. DNA for the CDR3: TGTGCCAGCAGCTTAGGACTGGCGGGGAGCACAGATACGCAGTATTTT.

The table lists this clonotype with many counts. This chain connects TRBV2 to TRBJ2-1; weak D call: TRBD2 (6 bases). This CDR3 comprises 13 residues. Trimming removed 6 bases from V and 9 bases from J, with 15 bases in between. The V gene's germline CDR1 is SNHLY and CDR2 FYNNEI. This CDR3 is CASRGTFTSEQFF. The CDR3 bases are TGTGCCAGCAGGGGGACTTTTACCTCTGAGCAGTTCTTC.

This chain uses TRBV19 with TRBJ1-1, with TRBD1 identical over 8 bases. J gave up 5 bases and V 8 bases, and 10 bases lay outside the gene matches. The CDR3 is 14 residues long. The germline gives CDR1 LNHDA, CDR2 SQIVND (reference sequence). The CDR3 reads CASSYGQGMTEAFF. In DNA, the CDR3 is TGTGCCAGTTCTTACGGACAGGGAATGACTGAAGCTTTCTTT.

This clonotype showed up many times. The chain combines TRBV6-5 with TRBJ1-4, with D possibly being TRBD1 (5 bases). This CDR3 contains 13 residues. Per the germline V gene, CDR1 is MNHEY and CDR2 is SVGAGI. The V end was cut by 2 bases, the J end by 9 bases, with 10 bases between. CDR3 residues: CASSYGAGQKLFF. The DNA for the CDR3 is TGTGCCAGCAGTTACGGGGCAGGGCAAAAACTGTTTTTT.

This sequence joins TRBV29-1 and TRBJ2-5; D is uncertain. The CDR3 spans 13 residues. Germline values: CDR1 SQVTM, CDR2 ANQGSEA. Trimming cost V 3 bases and J 1 base, with 9 bases left between them. The CDR3 reads CSVDWAAQETQYF. In DNA form, the CDR3 reads TGCAGCGTTGACTGGGCGGCCCAAGAGACCCAGTACTTC.

The J gene is TRBJ2-6, the V gene TRBV5-1; D gene uncertain. The CDR3 has 14 amino acids. The germline V gene encodes CDR1 SGHRS and CDR2 YFSETQ. V lost 4 bases and J 3 bases, leaving 8 bases between the germline ends. The CDR3 loop reads CASSPQSGANVLTF. As DNA, the CDR3 is TGCGCCAGCAGCCCACAAAGTGGGGCCAACGTCCTGACTTTC.

This clonotype has a handful of counts. CDR3 amino acids: CASSSKFTNEKLFF. The CDR3, as DNA: TGTGCCAGCAGTTCTAAGTTCACTAATGAAAAACTGTTTTTT. The chain employs TRBV7-2 and TRBJ1-4; D remains ambiguous. The CDR3 is 14 residues long. Germline CDR1 and CDR2: SGHTA and FQGNSA. Between the trimmed V and J ends, which lost 6 bases and 2 bases, there was a span of 10 bases.

V gene TRBV29-1 combines with J gene TRBJ2-7; the D is unclear. Germline CDR1 and CDR2: SQVTM and ANQGSEA. This CDR3 contains 14 residues. Trimming removed 0 bases from V and 2 bases from J, with 11 bases in between. The chain's CDR3 is CSVEDRMRPYEQYF. The CDR3 nucleotides are TGCAGCGTTGAAGATCGCATGAGACCCTACGAGCAGTACTTC.